This passage covers 2 T cell receptor beta chains from one sample sequenced in a study of T cell responses to AZD1222 COVID-19 vaccine. Produced via immunoSEQ multiplex PCR; TCRdb's table is partial and in-frame only. The data hold roughly 87,000 clones, with about nine tenths observed a single time. The sample in question was peripheral blood, obtained 28 days after the second AZD1222 dose. These receptors came from an adult who received the AZD1222 COVID-19 vaccine.

The chain couples TRBV19 to TRBJ1-1; 12 bases agree with TRBD1. Germline V gives CDR1 LNHDA, CDR2 SQIVND (reference sequence). This CDR3 is 15 amino acids long. After removal of 5 bases from V and 4 bases from J, the junction contained 5 bases not matched to a gene. The CDR3 loop reads CASSAGQGASTEAFF. As DNA, the CDR3 is TGTGCCAGTAGTGCGGGACAGGGGGCTAGCACTGAAGCTTTCTTT.

The chain joins TRBV7-2 to TRBJ2-7; TRBD1 agrees at 8 bases. The trim removed 2 bases at V and 5 bases at J, leaving 8 bases unmatched. Germline loops: CDR1 SGHTA, CDR2 FQGNSA. The CDR3 has 15 amino acids. The CDR3 protein is CASSLTPGQGHEQYF. The DNA of the CDR3 is TGTGCCAGCAGCTTAACCCCAGGACAGGGCCACGAGCAGTACTTC.